This T cell receptor beta chain was identified in a study of CD8+ T cells in alopecia areata. About the study: Treatment ran 6 to 18 months, with 6 months of follow-up afterward. Study-level points and caveats: Lesional scalp exceeded normal scalp in clonality, especially in alopecia totalis/universalis.

The CDR3 covers 15 residues. V lost 4 bases, J lost 2 bases, and 3 bases stayed unmatched. The germline gives CDR1 SGHAT, CDR2 FQNNGV. Comments on this clone: The antigen is unknown.

Treatment given: oral pan-JAK inhibitor, 5-10 mg twice daily. RNA extraction was followed by reverse transcription into cDNA, which acted as the sequencing template. Clones were read by immunoSEQ multiplex PCR, and TCRdb kept only the in-frame ones, dropping some. The table records fewer than 250,000 clones, roughly three fifths of them present only once. Here the sequenced sample was CD4+ T cells sorted from blood, taken at week 4, from a patient treated with tofacitinib. The V call is TRBV11-2, the J call TRBJ2-5; TRBD2 agrees at 11 bases. This clonotype was obtained from a human donor with alopecia areata. DNA for the CDR3: TGTGCCAGCAGCTCGGGACTAGCGGTACAAGAGACCCAGTACTTC. This encodes CASSSGLAVQETQYF.